The subject of this entry is one T cell receptor (beta chain). The target antigen is unknown. The data were produced by immunoSEQ multiplex PCR, yet TCRdb's version contains in-frame clones alone and is incomplete. The sample lists 120,000 or so clones; around 84% were seen once. The data stem from a study of T cell responses to AZD1222 COVID-19 vaccine. Study context: Pooling covered second doses at about 4 or about 12 weeks.

Study-wide results and limits: Among vaccine-associated CD4 TCRs, coverage spanned spike, with dominance at 160-218 and 743-854. Clonal diversity may have been underestimated, and the donors were mostly white British, with more females than males. Targets within unmutated variant regions were reportedly found for nearly half of spike-specific TCRs.

The CDR3 spans 17 residues. Germline V gene sequence: CDR1 SEHNR, CDR2 FQNEAQ (reference sequence). V lost 7 bases to trimming and J lost 5 bases, with 26 bases between them. The source is an adult in good health. This specimen consisted of peripheral blood, obtained on day 0 of AZD1222 vaccination. V gene TRBV7-9 combines with J gene TRBJ1-2, with D perhaps matching TRBD1 (5 bases). This CDR3 is CASTKLDTLGVRYGYTF. CDR3 coding DNA: TGTGCCAGCACCAAATTGGACACCCTGGGCGTTCGGTATGGCTACACCTTC.